This TCR beta chain emerged from a study of identical twins. Overall study findings and caveats: The same donors were not followed; conclusions instead depended on cross-sectional statistical analysis.

In TCRdb, the 5' RACE reads were re-called with MiXCR into one record per CDR3 protein. The table records hundreds of thousands of distinct CDR3 sequences, 8.6% of them present only once. On this clonotype: Antigen specificity is unknown.

With no exceptions, donors were healthy Caucasians. The CDR3 runs 14 residues. Germline assignment: CDR1 LNHDA and CDR2 SQIVND (reference sequence). Trimming removed 4 bases from V and 2 bases from J, with 12 bases in between. This sample also appeared in a second study, on yellow fever vaccine responses in identical twins. From that second work: Twins' vaccine T cell responses were reported to seem partly convergent and partly personalized.

The sequenced sample was PBMCs. This sequence originates from a woman younger than 35 in good health. The chain employs TRBV19 and TRBJ2-7; D remains unclear. CDR3 in amino acids: CASSNPQDTYEQYF. In DNA, the CDR3 is TGTGCCAGTAGTAACCCTCAGGATACCTACGAGCAGTACTTC.